This T cell receptor (beta chain) was profiled in a study of cytotoxic CD8 clonotypes in ibrutinib-treated CLL. Study-wide results and caveats: Public clonotypes, an uncommon group, contracted or remained stable on treatment. Elevated clonality accompanied ibrutinib response, with a return toward baseline values at progression.

In regard to this clone: Its antigen remains unknown.

This CDR3 is built from 11 residues. Trimming removed 2 bases at V and 4 bases at J, with 3 bases between. Germline CDR1 is SGHNT and CDR2 is YYREEE (reference sequence). The table came from immunoSEQ multiplex PCR; TCRdb's copy has only in-frame clones and leaves some out. The profile shows around 27,000 clones, 65% to 70% of them singletons. V usage is TRBV5-4 and J usage is TRBJ2-5; D gene uncertain. This TCR came from a human donor with chronic lymphocytic leukemia. The starting material was PBMCs, obtained at disease progression, from a patient treated with ibrutinib. The DNA of the CDR3 is TGTGCCAGCAGCTTTGGAGAGACCCAGTACTTC. It translates to CASSFGETQYF.